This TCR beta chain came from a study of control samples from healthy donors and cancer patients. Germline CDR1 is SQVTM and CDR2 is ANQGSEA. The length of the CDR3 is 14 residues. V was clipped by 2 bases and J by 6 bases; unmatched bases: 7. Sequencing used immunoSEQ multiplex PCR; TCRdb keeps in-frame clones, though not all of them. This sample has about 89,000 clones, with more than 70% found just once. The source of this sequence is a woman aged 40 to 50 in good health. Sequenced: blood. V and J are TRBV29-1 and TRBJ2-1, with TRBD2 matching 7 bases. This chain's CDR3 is CSVEWGGDLNEQFF. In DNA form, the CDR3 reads TGCAGCGTTGAATGGGGGGGGGACCTCAATGAGCAGTTCTTC.